Below, one TCR beta chain is given with its context. The specificity of this receptor is unknown. Base qualities are not provided; no much larger clone lies one nucleotide away. Enrolling through a virtual design, the prospective study's participants ranged in age from roughly 18 to 90 years and lived across around 25 United States geographic areas. In the prospective study, participants were assigned to cohorts based on the clinical history participants reported in a screening survey and a study questionnaire. Mobile phlebotomists in the prospective study collected whole blood, serum and a nasopharyngeal or oropharyngeal swab from every participant. Participants in the prospective study had the option to provide additional blood draws and questionnaires over an approximately 2-month period. Before DNA extraction, prospective study blood samples were shipped either frozen or at room temperature.

This entry belongs to a study of blood T cell repertoires in COVID-19 (dated by TCRdb to the early 2020s). With regard to the full study: Collaborator samples came from the United States, Italy and Spain and covered acute and convalescent phases of COVID-19. The prospective study material was composed of cDNA or gDNA derived from T cells, B-cell-depleted T cells, or PBMCs. The dataset comprised deeply sampled blood TCRbeta repertoires from subjects exposed to, actively infected with, or recovered from COVID-19. The repertoires were made available in a free public database intended to serve as a resource for research on the immune response to SARS-CoV-2. The samples were drawn from two sources: the first 160 participants of the ongoing ImmuneRACE study, and over 1,000 subjects contributed by 6 global collaborators. Nearly every sample came with metadata listing a de-identified subject ID, COVID-19 status, age in years and sex. Where HLA class I and class II types were available, the types were taken from metadata supplied by the sample provider, not from assay-based typing. On the study overall, not on this receptor specifically: How much clinical and demographic metadata was included differed by source and by participant, and the metadata was provided uncurated.

TCRbeta CDR3 regions were amplified from genomic DNA by means of the immunoSEQ Assay, a bias-controlled multiplex PCR. The study's processing was this. Nucleated cell counts per sample were estimated from amplification of reference gene primers within the assay. To quantify the absolute abundance of each unique TCRbeta CDR3 rearrangement, sequence reads were collapsed and filtered. Productive Simpson clonality was computed per sample as the square root of Simpson's diversity index over productive rearrangements. TCRdb limited this immuneACCESS table to in-frame rearrangements with V and J called. A share of clones is missing; checked studies link under half to unresolved V genes, and the rest is unexplained. V and J calls plus clone size are reproduced from that table; the DNA served to infer D and trimming. This sample comprises fewer than 250,000 clones, roughly 86% of them detected only once. In total, the top ten clones hold 2% to 3% of the sample.

Trimming removed 4 bases from V and 7 bases from J; the gene matches leave 4 bases unexplained. Counted from cysteine to phenylalanine, this CDR3 has 13 amino acids. Only the CDR3 DNA is retained, 39 bases long and in frame from the first base. Via the germline V gene (reference sequence), CDR1 is WNHNN and CDR2 SYGVQD. The rearranged chain carries TRBV10-1 and TRBJ1-5; TRBD1 fits 7 bases in the junction. Sequences were obtained from PBMCs or T cells enriched from blood (not recorded which). This TCR derives from a woman aged 25 to 39 with acute COVID-19. The CDR3 protein sequence reads: CASSAGGGQPQHF. The nucleotides are TGCGCCAGCAGTGCTGGAGGGGGCCAGCCCCAGCATTTT.